These 8 T cell receptor beta chains were sequenced from one sample in a study of blood T cell repertoires in COVID-19. TCRdb's copy holds only in-frame clones and misses some; the assay was immunoSEQ multiplex PCR. The sample lists approximately 210,000 clones; just over 90% were seen once. Sequencing used peripheral blood. The source of these receptors is a man aged 30 to 39 with acute or convalescent COVID-19.

The chain joins TRBV27 to TRBJ2-7, with 12 bases aligning to TRBD2. V gave up 5 bases and J gave up 7 bases; unmatched junction bases: 12. CDR3 length: 16 amino acids. The germline V gene encodes CDR1 MNHEY and CDR2 SMNVEV (reference sequence). The CDR3 loop reads CASSPIRTSGTWEQYF. CDR3 nucleotide sequence: TGTGCCAGCAGTCCTATCCGGACTAGCGGGACTTGGGAGCAGTACTTC.

This sequence joins TRBV6-1 and TRBJ1-5, with 11 bases lining up with TRBD1. The germline CDR1 and CDR2 sequences are MNHNS and SASEGT. V was pared by 1 base and J by 6 bases, with 2 bases of the junction left unmatched. The CDR3 covers 15 residues. The CDR3 is CASSEGTGGFQPQHF. CDR3 nucleotides: TGTGCCAGCAGTGAAGGGACAGGGGGCTTTCAGCCCCAGCATTTT.

The chain has TRBV9 and TRBJ2-7, with 9 bases aligning to TRBD2. V lost 4 bases, J lost 3 bases, and 8 bases stayed unmatched. CDR3 length: 15 amino acids. The germline CDR1 and CDR2 sequences are SGDLS and YYNGEE. This CDR3 reads CASSPRLAEDYEQYF. DNA for the CDR3: TGTGCCAGCAGCCCAAGACTAGCGGAAGACTACGAGCAGTACTTC.

This clone occurred a few times. The V gene is TRBV2, the J gene TRBJ1-1; D unresolved. Germline CDR1 and CDR2: SNHLY and FYNNEI. V dropped 4 bases and J dropped 0 bases, with 6 bases sitting between them. The CDR3 loop spans 13 amino acids. Here the CDR3 reads CASSVGVNTEAFF. The CDR3 nucleotides are TGTGCCAGCAGTGTGGGCGTGAACACTGAAGCTTTCTTT.

This chain connects TRBV14 to TRBJ2-7, with D possibly being TRBD2 (5 bases). Germline V CDR1 and CDR2: SGHDN, FVKESK. The CDR3 runs to 12 residues. V was trimmed by 3 bases and J by 2 bases, leaving 5 bases between them. As DNA, the CDR3 is TGTGCCAGCAGCCAGGAGGCCTACGAGCAGTACTTC. Translated, it gives CASSQEAYEQYF.

The sample holds one count of this clone. The CDR3 reads CSASRGIIENEQFF. The CDR3 region has the DNA TGCAGTGCTAGTCGGGGGATCATCGAAAATGAGCAGTTCTTC. V usage is TRBV20-1 and J usage is TRBJ2-1; possibly TRBD2 for D (6 bases). Germline V gene sequence: CDR1 DFQATT, CDR2 SNEGSKA (reference sequence). The CDR3 is 14 amino acids. V was clipped by 3 bases and J by 7 bases, with 16 bases between them.

This sequence joins TRBV28 and TRBJ2-7; 8 bases map to TRBD1. This CDR3 contains 15 residues. Germline V lookup: CDR1 MDHEN, CDR2 SYDVKM. Trimming took 5 bases from V and 4 from J; bases not matched to a gene: 10. CDR3 nucleotide sequence: TGTGCCAGCAGTGGCGGACCAGGGGGCTCGTACGAGCAGTACTTC. This sequence encodes CASSGGPGGSYEQYF.

The rearrangement joins TRBV5-8 to TRBJ2-7, with 9 nucleotides matching TRBD1. Trimming removed 4 bases from V and 6 bases from J; junction bases left unmatched: 11. CDR1 is SGHTS, CDR2 YDEGEE, per germline. The CDR3 extends over 15 amino acids. CDR3 sequence: CASSIPGQGGPEQYF. The CDR3 region has the DNA TGTGCCAGCAGCATTCCGGGACAGGGAGGACCCGAGCAGTACTTC.